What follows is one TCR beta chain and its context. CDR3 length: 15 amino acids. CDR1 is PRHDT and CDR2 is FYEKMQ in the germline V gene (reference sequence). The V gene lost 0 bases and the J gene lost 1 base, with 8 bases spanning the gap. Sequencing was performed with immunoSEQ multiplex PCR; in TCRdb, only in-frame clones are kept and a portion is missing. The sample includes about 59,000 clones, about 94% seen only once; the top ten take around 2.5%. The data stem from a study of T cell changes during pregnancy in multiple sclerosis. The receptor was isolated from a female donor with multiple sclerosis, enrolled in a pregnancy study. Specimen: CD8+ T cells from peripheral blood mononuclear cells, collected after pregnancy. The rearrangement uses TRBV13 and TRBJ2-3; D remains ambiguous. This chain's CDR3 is CASSLGRGGTDTQYF. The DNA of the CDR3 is TGTGCCAGCAGCTTAGGGCGCGGCGGCACAGATACGCAGTATTTT.